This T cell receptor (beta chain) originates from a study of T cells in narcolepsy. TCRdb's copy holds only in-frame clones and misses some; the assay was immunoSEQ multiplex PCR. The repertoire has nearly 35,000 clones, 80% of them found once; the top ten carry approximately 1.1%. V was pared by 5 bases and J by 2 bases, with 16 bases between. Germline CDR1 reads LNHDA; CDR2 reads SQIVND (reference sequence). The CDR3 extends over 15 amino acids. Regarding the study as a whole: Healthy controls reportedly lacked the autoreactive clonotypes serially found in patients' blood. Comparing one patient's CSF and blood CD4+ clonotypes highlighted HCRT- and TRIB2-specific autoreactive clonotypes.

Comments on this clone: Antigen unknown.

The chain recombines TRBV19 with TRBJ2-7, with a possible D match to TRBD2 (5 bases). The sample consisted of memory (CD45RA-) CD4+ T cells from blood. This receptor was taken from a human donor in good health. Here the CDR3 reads CASSPPGWTPYEQYF. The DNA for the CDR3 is TGTGCCAGTAGTCCCCCTGGCTGGACTCCCTACGAGCAGTACTTC.